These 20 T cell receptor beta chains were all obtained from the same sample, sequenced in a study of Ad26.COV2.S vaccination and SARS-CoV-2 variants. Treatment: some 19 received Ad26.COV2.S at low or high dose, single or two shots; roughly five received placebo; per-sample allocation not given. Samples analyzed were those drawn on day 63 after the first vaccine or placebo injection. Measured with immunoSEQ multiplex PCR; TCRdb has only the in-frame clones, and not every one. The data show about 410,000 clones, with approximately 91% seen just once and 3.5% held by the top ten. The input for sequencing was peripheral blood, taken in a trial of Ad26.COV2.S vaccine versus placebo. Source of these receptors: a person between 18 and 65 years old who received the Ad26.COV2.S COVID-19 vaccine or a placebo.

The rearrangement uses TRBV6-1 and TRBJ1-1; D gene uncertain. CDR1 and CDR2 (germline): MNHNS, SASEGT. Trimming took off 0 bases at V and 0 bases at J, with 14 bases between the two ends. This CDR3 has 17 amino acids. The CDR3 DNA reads TGTGCCAGCAGTGAAGCGCTAGGGAGATCAATGAACACTGAAGCTTTCTTT. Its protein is CASSEALGRSMNTEAFF.

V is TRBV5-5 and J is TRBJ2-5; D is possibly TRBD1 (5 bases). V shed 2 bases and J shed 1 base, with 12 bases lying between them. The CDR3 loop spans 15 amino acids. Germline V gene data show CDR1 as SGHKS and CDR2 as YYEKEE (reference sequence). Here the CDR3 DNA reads TGTGCCAGCAGCTTACCTTTGACAGCCCAAGAGACCCAGTACTTC. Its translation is CASSLPLTAQETQYF.

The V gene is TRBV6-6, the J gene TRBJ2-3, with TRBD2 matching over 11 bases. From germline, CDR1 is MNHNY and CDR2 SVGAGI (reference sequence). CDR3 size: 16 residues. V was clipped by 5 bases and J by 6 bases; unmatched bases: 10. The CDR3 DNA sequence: TGTGCCAGCAGTCTCCGGACTAGCGGGTTAACGGATACGCAGTATTTT. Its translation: CASSLRTSGLTDTQYF.

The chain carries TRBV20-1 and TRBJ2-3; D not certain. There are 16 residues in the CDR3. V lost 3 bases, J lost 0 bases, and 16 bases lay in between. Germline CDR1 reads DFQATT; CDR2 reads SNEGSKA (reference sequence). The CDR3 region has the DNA TGCAGTGCTAGTTGTCTGAACCAATCTAGCACAGATACGCAGTATTTT. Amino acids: CSASCLNQSSTDTQYF.

The CDR3 reads CASSPVPGLAGGPRETQYF. The DNA of the CDR3 is TGTGCCAGCAGTCCGGTCCCGGGACTAGCGGGGGGGCCTCGAGAGACCCAGTACTTC. J is TRBJ2-5 and V is TRBV27, with 16 positions matching TRBD2. V lost 5 bases, J lost 4 bases, and 13 bases stayed unmatched. The CDR3 length is 19 residues. Per germline, CDR1 MNHEY and CDR2 SMNVEV (reference sequence).

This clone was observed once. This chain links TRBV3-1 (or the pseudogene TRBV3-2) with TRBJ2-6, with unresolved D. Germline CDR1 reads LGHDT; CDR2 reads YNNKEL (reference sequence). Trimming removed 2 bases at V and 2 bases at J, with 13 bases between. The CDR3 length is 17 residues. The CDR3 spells CASSQYSDNTGANVLTF. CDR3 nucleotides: TGTGCCAGCAGCCAATACTCAGACAACACTGGGGCCAACGTCCTGACTTTC.

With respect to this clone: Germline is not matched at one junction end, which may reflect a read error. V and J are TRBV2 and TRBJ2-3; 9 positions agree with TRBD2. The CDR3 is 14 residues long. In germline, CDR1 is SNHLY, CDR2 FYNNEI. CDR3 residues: CASSEARNSGGRNF. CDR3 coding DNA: TGTGCCAGCAGTGAAGCGCGGAATAGCGGGGGCCGAAATTTT.

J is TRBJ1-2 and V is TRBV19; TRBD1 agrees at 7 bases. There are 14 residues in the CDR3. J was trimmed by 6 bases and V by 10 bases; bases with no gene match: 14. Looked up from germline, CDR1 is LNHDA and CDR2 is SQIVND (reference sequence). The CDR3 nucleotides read TGTGCCACTAACCGCTTAGGACAGGCGGATGGCTACACCTTC. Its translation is CATNRLGQADGYTF. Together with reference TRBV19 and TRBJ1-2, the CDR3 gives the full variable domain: DGGITQSPKYLFRKEGQNVTLSCEQNLNHDAMYWYRQDPGQGLRLIYYSQIVNDFQKGDIAEGYSVSREKKESFPLTVTSAQKNPTAFYLCATNRLGQADGYTFGSGTRLTVV.

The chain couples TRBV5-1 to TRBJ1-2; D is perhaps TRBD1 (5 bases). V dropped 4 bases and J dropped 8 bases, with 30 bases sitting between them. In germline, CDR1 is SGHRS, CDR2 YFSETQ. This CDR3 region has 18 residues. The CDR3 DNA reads TGCGCCAGCAGCGGCATTCGAGGGGCGTTTGTAGGTGAGAGCGGCTACACCTTC. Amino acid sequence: CASSGIRGAFVGESGYTF.

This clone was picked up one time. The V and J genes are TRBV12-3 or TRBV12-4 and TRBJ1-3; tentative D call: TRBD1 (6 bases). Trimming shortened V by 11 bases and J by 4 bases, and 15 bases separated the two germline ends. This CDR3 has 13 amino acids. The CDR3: CAARGGLGNTIYF. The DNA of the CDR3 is TGTGCCGCTAGGGGGGGTCTAGGAAACACCATATATTTT.

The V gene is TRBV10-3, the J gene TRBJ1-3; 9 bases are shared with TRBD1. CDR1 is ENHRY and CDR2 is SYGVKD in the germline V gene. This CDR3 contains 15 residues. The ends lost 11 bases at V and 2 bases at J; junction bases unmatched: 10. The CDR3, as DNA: TGTGCCGCCCTGACAGGGGGGAAAACTGGAAACACCATATATTTT. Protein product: CAALTGGKTGNTIYF.

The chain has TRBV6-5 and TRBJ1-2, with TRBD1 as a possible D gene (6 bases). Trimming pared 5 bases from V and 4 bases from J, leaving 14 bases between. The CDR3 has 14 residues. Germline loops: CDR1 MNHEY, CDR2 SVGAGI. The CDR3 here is CASSPQQGAYGYTF. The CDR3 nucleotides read TGTGCCAGCAGTCCACAACAGGGTGCCTATGGCTACACCTTC.

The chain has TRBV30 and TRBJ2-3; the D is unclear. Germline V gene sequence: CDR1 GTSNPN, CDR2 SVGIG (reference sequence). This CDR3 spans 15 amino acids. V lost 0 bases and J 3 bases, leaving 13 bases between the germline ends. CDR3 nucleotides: TGTGCCTGGAGTGTACTTGACGGGTTAACAGATACGCAGTATTTT. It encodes CAWSVLDGLTDTQYF.

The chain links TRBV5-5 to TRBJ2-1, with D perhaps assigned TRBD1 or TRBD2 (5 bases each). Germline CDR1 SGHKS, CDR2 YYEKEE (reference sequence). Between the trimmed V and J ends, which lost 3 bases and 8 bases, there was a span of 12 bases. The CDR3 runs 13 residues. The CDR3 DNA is TGTGCCAGCAGCTCCCGAGGGGTGGATGAGCAGTTCTTC. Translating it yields CASSSRGVDEQFF.

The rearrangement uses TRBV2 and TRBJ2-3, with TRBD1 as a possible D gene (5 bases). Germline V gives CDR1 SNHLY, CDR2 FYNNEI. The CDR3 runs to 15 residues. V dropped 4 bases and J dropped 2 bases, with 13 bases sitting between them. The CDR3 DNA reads TGTGCCAGCAGTGGAATGGGGCGCCCCACAGATACGCAGTATTTT. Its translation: CASSGMGRPTDTQYF.

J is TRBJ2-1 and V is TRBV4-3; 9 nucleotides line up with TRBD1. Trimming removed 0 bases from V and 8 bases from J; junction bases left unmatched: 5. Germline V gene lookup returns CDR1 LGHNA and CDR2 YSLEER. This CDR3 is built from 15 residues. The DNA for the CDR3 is TGCGCCAGCAGCCAAGAAGGGGGACAGGGCGATGAGCAGTTCTTC. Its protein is CASSQEGGQGDEQFF.

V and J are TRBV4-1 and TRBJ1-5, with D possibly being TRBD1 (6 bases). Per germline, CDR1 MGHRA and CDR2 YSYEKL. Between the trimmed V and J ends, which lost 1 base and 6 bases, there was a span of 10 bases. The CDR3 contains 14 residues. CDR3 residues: CASSQVQGSQPQHF. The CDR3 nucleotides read TGCGCCAGCAGCCAAGTCCAGGGGAGTCAGCCCCAGCATTTT.

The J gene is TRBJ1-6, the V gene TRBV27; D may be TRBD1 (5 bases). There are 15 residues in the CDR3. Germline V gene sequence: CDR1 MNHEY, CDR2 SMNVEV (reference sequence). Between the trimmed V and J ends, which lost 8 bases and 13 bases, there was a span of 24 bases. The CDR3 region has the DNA TGTGCCAGCGGCTCTAGTCAGGGCGTGGGAAGGCCCCTCCACTTT. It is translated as CASGSSQGVGRPLHF.

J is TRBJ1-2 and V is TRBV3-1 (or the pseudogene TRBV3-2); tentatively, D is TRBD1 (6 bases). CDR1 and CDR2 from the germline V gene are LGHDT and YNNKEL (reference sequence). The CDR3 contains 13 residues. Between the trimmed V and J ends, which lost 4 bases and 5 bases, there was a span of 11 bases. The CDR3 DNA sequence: TGTGCCAGCAGCCGCCTGAGGGGGTATGGCTACACCTTC. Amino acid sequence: CASSRLRGYGYTF.

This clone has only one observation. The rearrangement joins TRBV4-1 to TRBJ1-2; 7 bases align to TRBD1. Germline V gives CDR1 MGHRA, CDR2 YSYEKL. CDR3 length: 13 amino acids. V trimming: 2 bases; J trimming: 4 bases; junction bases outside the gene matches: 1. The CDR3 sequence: CASSQRGPYGYTF. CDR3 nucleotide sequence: TGCGCCAGCAGCCAAAGGGGGCCCTATGGCTACACCTTC.